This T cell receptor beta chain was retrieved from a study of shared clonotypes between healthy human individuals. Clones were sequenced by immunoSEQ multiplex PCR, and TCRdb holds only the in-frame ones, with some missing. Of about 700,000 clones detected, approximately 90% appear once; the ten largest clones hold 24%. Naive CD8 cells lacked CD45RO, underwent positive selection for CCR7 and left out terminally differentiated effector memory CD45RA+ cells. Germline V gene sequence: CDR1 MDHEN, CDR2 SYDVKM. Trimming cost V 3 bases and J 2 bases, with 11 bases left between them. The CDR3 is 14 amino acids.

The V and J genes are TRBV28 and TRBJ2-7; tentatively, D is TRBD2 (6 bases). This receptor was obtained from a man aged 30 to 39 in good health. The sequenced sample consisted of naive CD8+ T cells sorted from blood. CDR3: CASSFFRGAYEQYF. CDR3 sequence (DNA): TGTGCCAGCAGTTTTTTTCGCGGGGCCTACGAGCAGTACTTC.